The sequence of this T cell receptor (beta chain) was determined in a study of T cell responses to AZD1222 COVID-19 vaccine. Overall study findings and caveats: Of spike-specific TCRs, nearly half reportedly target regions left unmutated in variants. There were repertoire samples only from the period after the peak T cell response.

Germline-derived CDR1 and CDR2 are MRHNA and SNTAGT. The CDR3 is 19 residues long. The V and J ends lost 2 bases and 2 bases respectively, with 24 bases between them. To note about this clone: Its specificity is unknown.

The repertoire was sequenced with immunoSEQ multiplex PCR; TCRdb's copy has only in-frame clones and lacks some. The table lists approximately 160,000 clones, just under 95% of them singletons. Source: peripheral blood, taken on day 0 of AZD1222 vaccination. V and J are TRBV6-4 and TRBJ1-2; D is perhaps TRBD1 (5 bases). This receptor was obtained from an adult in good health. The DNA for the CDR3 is TGTGCCAGCAGTGACCGAGGACGGTTGGGACGGCTCAGCAACTATGGCTACACCTTC. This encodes CASSDRGRLGRLSNYGYTF.